The clone carrying this TCR beta chain was found many times. Its antigen is not identified. Measured with immunoSEQ multiplex PCR; TCRdb has only the in-frame clones, and not every one. The sample contains some 35,000 clones, about 73% of which appear only once. V was pared by 3 bases and J by 3 bases, with 3 bases of the junction left unmatched. The germline V gene has CDR1 LGHNA and CDR2 YNFKEQ. The CDR3 runs to 15 residues. The sample belongs to a study of vaccination effects on CD4 cells after COVID-19. Expansion of antigen-specific CD4+ T cells with viral peptide pools was carried out by the ViraFEST assay before sequencing. Scientists isolated CD4+ T cells after an approximately 9-day culture period ended. This person's SARS-CoV-2 infection, confirmed by PCR, occurred between March and December 2020.

This receptor was identified in a human donor who had a prior SARS-CoV-2 infection. The sequences come from CD4+ T cells from PBMCs cultured with HCoV-NL63 spike peptides, collected before COVID-19 vaccination. The chain uses TRBV4-2 and TRBJ2-7; 12 bases match TRBD2. The CDR3 loop is CASSQLLAGGYEQYF. CDR3 in DNA: TGTGCCAGCAGCCAGCTACTAGCGGGGGGCTACGAGCAGTACTTC.